Presented here are 6 T cell receptor beta chains from one specimen sequenced in a study of blood T cell repertoires in COVID-19. Clones were sequenced by immunoSEQ multiplex PCR, and TCRdb holds only the in-frame ones, with some missing. Of about 45,000 clones in the sample, roughly 88% were seen once. The sample was peripheral blood. The receptors originated from a woman aged 80 or over with acute or convalescent COVID-19.

The CDR3 reads CASSWGQGNTGELFF. In DNA, the CDR3 is TGTGCCAGCAGTTGGGGACAGGGTAACACCGGGGAGCTGTTTTTT. The chain employs TRBV11-3 and TRBJ2-2; 9 bases are a match to TRBD1. Germline CDR1 SGHNT, CDR2 YENEEA. Trimming at V came to 6 bases and at J to 2 bases, leaving 4 bases not matched to a gene. This CDR3 has 15 amino acids.

On this clone itself: A read error may account for a junction end that differs from germline. The gene calls are TRBV19 and TRBJ2-1; 10 nucleotides line up with TRBD2. The V gene's germline CDR1 is LNHDA and CDR2 SQIVND (reference sequence). CDR3 length equals 12 residues. CDR3 bases: TGTGCCAGCAGACTAGCGGGTGGGGTAACGGTCTTC. Translated: CASRLAGGVTVF. The full variable domain, its missing parts supplied by reference TRBV19 and TRBJ2-1, is DGGITQSPKYLFRKEGQNVTLSCEQNLNHDAMYWYRQDPGQGLRLIYYSQIVNDFQKGDIAEGYSVSREKKESFPLTVTSAQKNPTAFYLCASRLAGGVTVFGPGTRLTVL.

This clone was detected a few times. The chain is built from TRBV3-1 (or the pseudogene TRBV3-2) and TRBJ2-7; no clear D. CDR1 and CDR2 (germline): LGHDT, YNNKEL (reference sequence). V gave up 1 base and J gave up 0 bases, with 7 bases separating them. The CDR3 length is 14 residues. DNA for the CDR3: TGTGCCAGCAGCCAAGGCTACTACTCCTACGAGCAGTACTTC. Translation: CASSQGYYSYEQYF.

The V and J genes are TRBV3-1 (or the pseudogene TRBV3-2) and TRBJ1-6; tentative D call: TRBD1 (6 bases). Trimming left V 2 bases short and J 9 bases short, with 14 bases between. Germline-derived CDR1 and CDR2 are LGHDT and YNNKEL (reference sequence). This CDR3 contains 15 residues. The CDR3 nucleotides read TGTGCCAGCAGCCAAATGACAGGAAGGCCTTCACCCCTCCACTTT. Its protein is CASSQMTGRPSPLHF.

The chain has TRBV10-3 and TRBJ2-1; 9 nucleotides agree with TRBD1. The germline gives CDR1 ENHRY, CDR2 SYGVKD. Trimming removed 6 bases from V and 7 bases from J; junction bases left unmatched: 13. The CDR3 contains 16 residues. Here the CDR3 reads CAISVPRDRVGNEQFF. CDR3 coding DNA: TGTGCCATCAGCGTCCCTCGGGACAGGGTGGGGAATGAGCAGTTCTTC.

This chain connects TRBV5-1 to TRBJ2-1, with a tentative D call TRBD2 (6 bases). Germline V CDR1 and CDR2: SGHRS, YFSETQ. The CDR3 is 11 residues long. V gave up 5 bases and J gave up 10 bases, with 10 bases separating them. The chain's CDR3 is CASSSGKEQFF. In DNA, the CDR3 is TGCGCCAGCAGTAGCGGAAAGGAGCAGTTCTTC.